This record covers a single TCR beta chain. Its antigen is still unknown. Other nucleotide sequences in the sample specify the same CDR3. PCR involved 60 Vbeta and 13 Jbeta primers. TCRdb's table, derived via immunoSEQ multiplex PCR, lists solely in-frame clones and lacks some. The table has about 160,000 clones, 60% to 85% seen once. The data are from a study of cytomegalovirus exposure and HLA in healthy donors. Whole-study results and caveats: Further analysis, carried out later, found HLA-associated TCR beta chains more clonally expanded than equally common other chains. Available immune exposure information covered CMV serostatus only. A list of around 150 TCR beta chains associated with cytomegalovirus was given.

This CDR3 has 17 residues. Per germline, CDR1 LNHNV and CDR2 YYDKDF (reference sequence). The V gene end was trimmed by 6 bases and the J gene end by 0 bases; junction bases not matched to a gene: 6. This TCR came from a woman aged 40 to 50 in good health and CMV-seronegative. The sequencing sample was made of PBMCs. V gene TRBV15 combines with J gene TRBJ1-6; 9 nucleotides line up with TRBD1. CDR3 loop: CATSRGQGSSYNSPLHF. DNA for the CDR3: TGTGCCACCAGTAGGGGACAGGGAAGCTCCTATAATTCACCCCTCCACTTT. The entire variable domain, with the rest obtained from reference TRBV15 and TRBJ1-6, is as follows: DAMVIQNPRYQVTQFGKPVTLSCSQTLNHNVMYWYQQKSSQAPKLLFHYYDKDFNNEADTPDNFQSRRPNTSFCFLDIRSPGLGDTAMYLCATSRGQGSSYNSPLHFGNGTRLTVT.